Sequencing of this T cell receptor beta chain was carried out in a study of human T cells and chemical hapten exposure. The CDR3 spans 18 residues. Trimming removed 5 bases from V and 1 base from J; junction bases left unmatched: 15. Germline V CDR1 and CDR2: MDHEN, SYDVKM. General observations from the study: With DPC sensitization, TCRs exceeding 1 in 1000 frequency showed no change.

Time point given: patch test 1, 2 weeks after DPC sensitization. Treatment here: therapeutic diphenylcyclopropenone sensitization with weekly scalp DPC. Total RNA was isolated from unfractionated whole blood. This clonotype was recorded a few times. Its antigen is as yet unknown. Individual cDNA molecules in this library carried unique molecular identifiers. TCRdb reprocessed the RACE reads with MiXCR, giving one entry per CDR3 protein. The table shows some 70,000 distinct CDR3 sequences, with around 30% occurring only once. This receptor was identified in a man aged 35 to 55 with alopecia areata. Some clones in this sample may be carry-over from other donors' samples. V is TRBV28 and J is TRBJ2-3, with 7 bases fitting TRBD2. The sample in question was whole blood, obtained in connection with sensitization to the hapten diphenylcyclopropenone (DPC). The CDR3 nucleotides are TGTGCCAGCAGTACACCACTATCAACTAGCGACGGCACAGATACGCAGTATTTT. It is translated as CASSTPLSTSDGTDTQYF.